The sequence of this TCR beta chain was determined in a study of blood T cells in healthy people across ages. Peripheral blood from each donor was collected in a volume of roughly 9.8 milliliters. Using a J-beta primer mix together with a sample-barcoded 5' primer, a second PCR was run for roughly 6 to 12 cycles. MiXCR, run by TCRdb on the 5' RACE reads, gives a single entry per CDR3 protein. The sample holds hundreds of thousands of distinct CDR3 sequences, roughly 64% seen once. This CDR3 has 14 residues. V gave up 4 bases and J gave up 5 bases, with 17 bases separating them. Per the germline V gene, CDR1 is DFQATT and CDR2 is SNEGSKA (reference sequence). Turning to this clonotype: Its target is not known.

Study-level points and caveats: The authors considered diversity estimates from one million T cells to be underestimates. The donors' CMV status was not determined, possibly confounding changes in expanded clonotypes.

The clonotype was recovered from a young man in good health. Sequenced material: blood. This rearrangement joins TRBV20-1 to TRBJ2-5; D is ambiguous. CDR3 nucleotides: TGCAGTGCTACCCCAAACTGGGGTTCGGAGACCCAGTACTTC. Translation gives CSATPNWGSETQYF.